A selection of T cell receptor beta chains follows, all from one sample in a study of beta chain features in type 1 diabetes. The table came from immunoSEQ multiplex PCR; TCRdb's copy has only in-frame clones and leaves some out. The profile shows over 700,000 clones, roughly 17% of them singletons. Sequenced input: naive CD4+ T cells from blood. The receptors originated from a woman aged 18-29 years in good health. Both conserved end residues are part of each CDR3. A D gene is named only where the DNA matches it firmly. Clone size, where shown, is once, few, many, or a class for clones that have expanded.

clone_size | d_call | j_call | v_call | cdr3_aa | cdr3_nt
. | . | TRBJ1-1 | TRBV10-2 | CASRDGNTEAFF | TGCGCCAGCAGGGATGGGAACACTGAAGCTTTCTTT
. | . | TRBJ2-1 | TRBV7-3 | CASSLFSLGVTSYNEQFF | TGTGCCAGCAGCTTATTTTCGCTCGGAGTTACGTCCTACAATGAGCAGTTCTTC
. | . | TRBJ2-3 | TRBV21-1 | CASSRGQESSTDTQYF | TGTGCCAGCAGCAGGGGACAGGAGAGTAGCACAGATACGCAGTATTTT
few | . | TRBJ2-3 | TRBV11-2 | CASSPSRVATDTQYF | TGTGCCAGCAGCCCCTCACGGGTGGCAACAGATACGCAGTATTTT
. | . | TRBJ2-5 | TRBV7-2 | CASSLYGPWAGAETQYF | TGTGCCAGCAGCTTATACGGGCCTTGGGCAGGGGCAGAGACCCAGTACTTC
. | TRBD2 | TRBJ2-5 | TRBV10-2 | CASSVAGVRETQYF | TGCGCCAGCAGTGTAGCGGGAGTCAGAGAGACCCAGTACTTC
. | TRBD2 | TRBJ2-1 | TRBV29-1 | CSTTNGAGGYNEQFF | TGCAGCACAACTAATGGGGCGGGGGGTTACAATGAGCAGTTCTTC
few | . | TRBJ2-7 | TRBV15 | CATSRVYDEQYF | TGTGCCACCAGCAGGGTTTACGACGAGCAGTACTTC
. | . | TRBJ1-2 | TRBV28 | CASSLSQGQPTYGYTF | TGTGCCAGCAGTTTATCGCAAGGACAGCCAACCTATGGCTACACCTTC
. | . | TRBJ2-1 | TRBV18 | CASSKGNGDEQFF | TGTGCCAGCTCGAAGGGAAATGGGGATGAGCAGTTCTTC
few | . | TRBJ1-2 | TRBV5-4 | CASSQGYGYTF | TGCGCCAGCAGCCAAGGTTATGGCTACACCTTC
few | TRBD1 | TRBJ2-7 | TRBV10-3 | CAISFAGTDYEQYF | TGTGCCATCAGTTTCGCCGGGACAGACTACGAGCAGTACTTC
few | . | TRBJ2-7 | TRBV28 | CASSNWKASSYEQYF | TGTGCCAGCTCCAATTGGAAAGCGTCCTCCTACGAGCAGTACTTC
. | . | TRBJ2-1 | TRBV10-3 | CAISDQNEQFF | TGTGCCATCAGTGACCAAAATGAGCAGTTCTTC
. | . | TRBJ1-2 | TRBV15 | CATSREDYGYTF | TGTGCCACCAGCAGAGAAGACTATGGCTACACCTTC
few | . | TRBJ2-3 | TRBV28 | CASSSPGTGRDTQYF | TGTGCCAGCAGTTCCCCCGGCACAGGCCGGGATACGCAGTATTTT
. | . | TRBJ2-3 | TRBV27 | CATKTGHTDTQYF | TGTGCCACCAAGACAGGACACACAGATACGCAGTATTTT
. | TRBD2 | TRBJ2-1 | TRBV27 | CASSRLAGGFSYNEQFF | TGTGCCAGCAGTCGCTTAGCGGGAGGGTTTTCCTACAATGAGCAGTTCTTC
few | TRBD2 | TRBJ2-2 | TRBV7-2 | CASSSAPTSWTGELFF | TGTGCCAGCAGCTCAGCCCCGACTAGCTGGACCGGGGAGCTGTTTTTT
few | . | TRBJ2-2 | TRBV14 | CASDGGGGLSGELFF | TGTGCCAGCGACGGTGGAGGGGGACTGTCCGGGGAGCTGTTTTTT
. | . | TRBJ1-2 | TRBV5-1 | CASRAGGHGYTF | TGCGCCAGCAGGGCGGGGGGCCATGGCTACACCTTC
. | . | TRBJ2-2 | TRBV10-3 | CAIRGTSTGELFF | TGTGCCATCAGAGGGACATCCACCGGGGAGCTGTTTTTT
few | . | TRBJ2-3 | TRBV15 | CATSREKLAADTQYF | TGTGCCACCAGCAGAGAAAAACTAGCCGCAGATACGCAGTATTTT
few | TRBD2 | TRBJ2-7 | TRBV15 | CATSRERSGSYEQYF | TGTGCCACCAGCAGAGAACGAAGCGGGAGCTACGAGCAGTACTTC
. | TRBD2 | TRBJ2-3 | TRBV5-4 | CASSKHVGLAADTQYF | TGTGCCAGCAGCAAGCATGTAGGACTAGCTGCAGATACGCAGTATTTT